The clone carrying this TCR beta chain was picked up many times. Unique molecular identifiers were incorporated when the TCRbeta library was constructed. TCRdb itself ran the PCR reads through MiXCR, one entry per CDR3 protein. The sample records some 490,000 distinct CDR3 sequences, around 12% being singletons. The data originate from a study of T-cell reconstitution after alpha-beta-depleted transplantation in children. The CDR3 runs 15 residues. From germline, CDR1 is LGHNA and CDR2 YNFKEQ. V shed 0 bases, J shed 5 bases, and the junction held 4 bases outside the gene matches. V usage is TRBV4-2 and J usage is TRBJ1-5, with TRBD1 matching over 7 bases. This receptor was identified in a human donor who donated a stem cell graft to a child with combined immunodeficiency. The sample in question was PBMCs from the stem cell graft donor, obtained from the stem cell graft. CDR3: CASSQDGDSHQPQHF. Here the CDR3 DNA reads TGTGCCAGCAGCCAAGATGGGGACAGCCATCAGCCCCAGCATTTT.